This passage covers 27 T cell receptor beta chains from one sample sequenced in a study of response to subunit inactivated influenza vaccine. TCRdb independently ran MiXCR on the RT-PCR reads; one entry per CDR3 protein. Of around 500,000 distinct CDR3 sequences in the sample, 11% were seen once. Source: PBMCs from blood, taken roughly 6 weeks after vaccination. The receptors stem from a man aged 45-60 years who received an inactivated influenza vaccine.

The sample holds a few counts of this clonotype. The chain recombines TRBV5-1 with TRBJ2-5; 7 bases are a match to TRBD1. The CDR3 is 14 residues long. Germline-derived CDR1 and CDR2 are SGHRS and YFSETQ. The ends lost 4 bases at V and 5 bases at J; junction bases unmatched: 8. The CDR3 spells CASSQGQLGETQYF. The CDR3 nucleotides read TGCGCCAGCAGCCAGGGACAGCTGGGGGAGACCCAGTACTTC.

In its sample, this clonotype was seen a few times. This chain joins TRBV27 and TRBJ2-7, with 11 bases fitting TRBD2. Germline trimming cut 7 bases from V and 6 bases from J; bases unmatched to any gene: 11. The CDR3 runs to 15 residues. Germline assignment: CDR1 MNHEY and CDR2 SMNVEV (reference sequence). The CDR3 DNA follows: TGTGCCAGCACCCCCCTACTAGCGGGAGCCGGCGAGCAGTACTTC. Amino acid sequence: CASTPLLAGAGEQYF.

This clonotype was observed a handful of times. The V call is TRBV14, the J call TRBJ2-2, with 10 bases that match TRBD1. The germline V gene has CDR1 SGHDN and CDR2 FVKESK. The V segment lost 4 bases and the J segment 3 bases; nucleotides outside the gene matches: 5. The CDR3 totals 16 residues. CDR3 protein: CASSRPGQGHTGELFF. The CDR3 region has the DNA TGTGCCAGCAGCCGACCGGGACAGGGGCACACCGGGGAGCTGTTTTTT.

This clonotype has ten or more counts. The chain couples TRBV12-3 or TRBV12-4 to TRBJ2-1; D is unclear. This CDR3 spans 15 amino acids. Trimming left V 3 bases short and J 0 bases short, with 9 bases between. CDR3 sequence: CASSLIDSSYNEQFF. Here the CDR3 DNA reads TGTGCCAGCAGTTTGATCGATAGCTCCTACAATGAGCAGTTCTTC.

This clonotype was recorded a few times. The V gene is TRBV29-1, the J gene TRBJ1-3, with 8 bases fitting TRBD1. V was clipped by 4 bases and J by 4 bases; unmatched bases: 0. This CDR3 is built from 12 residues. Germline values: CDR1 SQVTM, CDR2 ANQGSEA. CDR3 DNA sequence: TGCAGCGTTGCAGGGGGCGGAAACACCATATATTTT. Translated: CSVAGGGNTIYF.

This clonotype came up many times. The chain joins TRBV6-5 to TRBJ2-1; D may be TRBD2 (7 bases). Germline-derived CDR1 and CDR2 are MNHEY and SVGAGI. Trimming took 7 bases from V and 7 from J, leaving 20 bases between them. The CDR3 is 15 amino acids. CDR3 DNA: TGTGCCAGCAATTTCTTGGGGGGGCCTTTGAATGAGCAGTTCTTC. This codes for CASNFLGGPLNEQFF.

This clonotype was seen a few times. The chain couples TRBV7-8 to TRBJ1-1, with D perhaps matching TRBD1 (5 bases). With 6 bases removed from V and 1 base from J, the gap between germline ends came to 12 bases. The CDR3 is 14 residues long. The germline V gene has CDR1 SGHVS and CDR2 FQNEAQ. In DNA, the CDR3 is TGTGCCAGCAGTCGCATTACAGGGAACACTGAAGCTTTCTTT. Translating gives CASSRITGNTEAFF.

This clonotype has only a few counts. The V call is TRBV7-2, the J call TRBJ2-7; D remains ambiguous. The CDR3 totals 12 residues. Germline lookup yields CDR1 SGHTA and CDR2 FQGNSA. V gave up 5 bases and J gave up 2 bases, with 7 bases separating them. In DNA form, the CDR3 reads TGTGCCAGCAGCGATGACACCTACGAGCAGTACTTC. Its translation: CASSDDTYEQYF.

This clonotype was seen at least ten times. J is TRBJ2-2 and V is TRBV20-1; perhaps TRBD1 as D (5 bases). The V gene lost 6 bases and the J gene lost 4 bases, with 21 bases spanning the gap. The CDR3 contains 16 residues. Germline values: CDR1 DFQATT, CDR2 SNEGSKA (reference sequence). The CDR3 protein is CSAQRFKGLGTGELFF. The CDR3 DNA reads TGCAGTGCCCAGAGATTTAAGGGGCTGGGCACCGGGGAGCTGTTTTTT.

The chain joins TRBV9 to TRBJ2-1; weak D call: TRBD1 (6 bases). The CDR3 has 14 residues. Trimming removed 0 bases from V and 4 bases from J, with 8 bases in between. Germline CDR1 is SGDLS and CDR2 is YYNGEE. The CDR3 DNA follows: TGTGCCAGCAGCGTAGACAGGGATTACAATGAGCAGTTCTTC. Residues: CASSVDRDYNEQFF.

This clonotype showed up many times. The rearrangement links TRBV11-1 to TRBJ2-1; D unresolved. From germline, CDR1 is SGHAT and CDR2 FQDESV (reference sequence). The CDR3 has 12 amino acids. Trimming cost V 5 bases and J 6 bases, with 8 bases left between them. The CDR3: CASSPMVNEQFF. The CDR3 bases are TGTGCCAGCAGCCCGATGGTCAATGAGCAGTTCTTC.

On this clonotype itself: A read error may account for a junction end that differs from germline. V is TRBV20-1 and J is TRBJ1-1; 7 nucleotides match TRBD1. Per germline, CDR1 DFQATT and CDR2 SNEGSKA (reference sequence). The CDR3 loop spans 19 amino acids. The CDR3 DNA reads TGCTGTGCTAGAGAGTTGGGACTTAGGGGGCAGGGGGTGAACACTGAAGCTTTCTTT. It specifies CCARELGLRGQGVNTEAFF.

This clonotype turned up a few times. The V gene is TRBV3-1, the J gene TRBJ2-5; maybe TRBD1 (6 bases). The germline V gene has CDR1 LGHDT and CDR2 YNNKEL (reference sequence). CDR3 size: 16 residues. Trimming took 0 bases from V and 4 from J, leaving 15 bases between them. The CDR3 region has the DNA TGTGCCAGCAGCCAAGATCTTCGGCAGGGGATAGAGACCCAGTACTTC. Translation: CASSQDLRQGIETQYF.

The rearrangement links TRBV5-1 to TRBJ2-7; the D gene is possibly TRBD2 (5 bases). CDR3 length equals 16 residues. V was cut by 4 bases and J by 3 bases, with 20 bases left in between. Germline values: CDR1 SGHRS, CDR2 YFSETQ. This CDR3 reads CASSLALAGRHYEQYF. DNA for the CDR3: TGCGCCAGCAGCCTGGCTCTGGCGGGCCGGCACTACGAGCAGTACTTC.

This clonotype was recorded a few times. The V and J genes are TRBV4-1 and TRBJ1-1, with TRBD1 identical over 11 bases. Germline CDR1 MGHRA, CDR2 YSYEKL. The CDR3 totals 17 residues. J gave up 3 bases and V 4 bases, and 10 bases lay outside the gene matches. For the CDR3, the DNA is TGCGCCAGCAGCCCGCAAGGACAGGGGGCGATGGACACTGAAGCTTTCTTT. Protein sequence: CASSPQGQGAMDTEAFF.

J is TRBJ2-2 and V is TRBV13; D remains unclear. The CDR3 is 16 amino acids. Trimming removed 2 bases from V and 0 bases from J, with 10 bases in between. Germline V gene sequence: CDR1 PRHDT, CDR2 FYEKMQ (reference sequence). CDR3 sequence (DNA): TGTGCCAGCAGCTTATGGGCAGTTGCGAACACCGGGGAGCTGTTTTTT. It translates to CASSLWAVANTGELFF.

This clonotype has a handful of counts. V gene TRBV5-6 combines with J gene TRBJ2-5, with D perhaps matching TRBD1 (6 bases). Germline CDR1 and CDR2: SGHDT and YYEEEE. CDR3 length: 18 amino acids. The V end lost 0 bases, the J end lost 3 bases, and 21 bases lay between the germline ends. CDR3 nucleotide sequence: TGTGCCAGCAGCTTGGTGTTTAGAGGCAGGGGATTTGAAGAGACCCAGTACTTC. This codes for CASSLVFRGRGFEETQYF. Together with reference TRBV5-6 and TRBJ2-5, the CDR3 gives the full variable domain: DAGVTQSPTHLIKTRGQQVTLRCSPKSGHDTVSWYQQALGQGPQFIFQYYEEEERQRGNFPDRFSGHQFPNYSSELNVNALLLGDSALYLCASSLVFRGRGFEETQYFGPGTRLLVL.

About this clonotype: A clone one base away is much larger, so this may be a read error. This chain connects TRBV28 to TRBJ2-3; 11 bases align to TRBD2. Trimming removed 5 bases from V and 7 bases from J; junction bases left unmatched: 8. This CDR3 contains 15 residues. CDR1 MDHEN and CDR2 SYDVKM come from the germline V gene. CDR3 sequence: CASSLRGLAANTQYF. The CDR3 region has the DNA TGTGCCAGCAGTCTGAGGGGACTAGCGGCTAATACGCAGTATTTT.

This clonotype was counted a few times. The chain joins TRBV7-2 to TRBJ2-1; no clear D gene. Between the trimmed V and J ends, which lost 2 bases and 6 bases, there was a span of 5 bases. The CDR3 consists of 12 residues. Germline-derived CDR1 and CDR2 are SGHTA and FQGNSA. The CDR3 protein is CASSLMVNEQFF. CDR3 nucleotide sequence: TGTGCCAGCAGCTTAATGGTCAATGAGCAGTTCTTC.

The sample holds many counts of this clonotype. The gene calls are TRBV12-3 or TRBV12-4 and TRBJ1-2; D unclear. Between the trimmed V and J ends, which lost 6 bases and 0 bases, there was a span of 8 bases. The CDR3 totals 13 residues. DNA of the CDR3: TGTGCCAGCAGGAGGGAAGCTAACTATGGCTACACCTTC. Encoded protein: CASRREANYGYTF.

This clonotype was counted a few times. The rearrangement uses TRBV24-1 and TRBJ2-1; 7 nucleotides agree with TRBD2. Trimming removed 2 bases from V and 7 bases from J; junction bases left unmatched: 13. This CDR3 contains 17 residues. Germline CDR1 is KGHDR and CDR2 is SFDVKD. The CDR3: CATSDSGLTSWVNEQFF. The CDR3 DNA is TGTGCCACCAGTGATTCGGGGTTGACTAGCTGGGTGAATGAGCAGTTCTTC.

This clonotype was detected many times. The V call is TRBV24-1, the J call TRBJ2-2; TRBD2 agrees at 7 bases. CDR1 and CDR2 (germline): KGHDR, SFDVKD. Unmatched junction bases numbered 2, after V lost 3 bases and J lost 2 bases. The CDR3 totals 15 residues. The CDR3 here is CATSDLAANTGELFF. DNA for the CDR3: TGTGCCACCAGTGATCTAGCGGCAAACACCGGGGAGCTGTTTTTT.

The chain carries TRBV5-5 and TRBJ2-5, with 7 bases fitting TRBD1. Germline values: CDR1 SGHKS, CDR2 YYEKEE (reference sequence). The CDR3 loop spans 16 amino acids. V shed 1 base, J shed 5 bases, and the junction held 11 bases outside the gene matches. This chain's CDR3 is CASSLQRQGKGETQYF. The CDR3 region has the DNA TGTGCCAGCAGCTTGCAACGACAGGGAAAGGGTGAGACCCAGTACTTC. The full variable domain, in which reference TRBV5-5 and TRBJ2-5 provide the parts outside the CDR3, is DAGVTQSPTHLIKTRGQQVTLRCSPISGHKSVSWYQQVLGQGPQFIFQYYEKEERGRGNFPDRFSARQFPNYSSELNVNALLLGDSALYLCASSLQRQGKGETQYFGPGTRLLVL.

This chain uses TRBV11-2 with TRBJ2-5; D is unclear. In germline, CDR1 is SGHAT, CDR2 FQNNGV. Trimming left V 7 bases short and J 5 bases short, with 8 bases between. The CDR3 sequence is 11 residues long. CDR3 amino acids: CASTNGETQYF. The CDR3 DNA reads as TGTGCCAGCACCAATGGGGAGACCCAGTACTTC.

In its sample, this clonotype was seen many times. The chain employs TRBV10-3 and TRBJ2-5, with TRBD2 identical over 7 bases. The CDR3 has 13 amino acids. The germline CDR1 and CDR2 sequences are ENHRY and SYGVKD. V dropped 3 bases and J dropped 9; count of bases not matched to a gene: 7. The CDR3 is CAISDAAREAQYF. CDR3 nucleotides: TGTGCCATCAGTGACGCTGCCCGGGAGGCCCAGTACTTC.

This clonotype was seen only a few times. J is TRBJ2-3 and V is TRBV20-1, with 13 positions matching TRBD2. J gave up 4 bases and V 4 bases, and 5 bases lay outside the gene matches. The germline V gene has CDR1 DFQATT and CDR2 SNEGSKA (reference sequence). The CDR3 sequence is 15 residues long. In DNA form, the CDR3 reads TGCAGTGCTACCGGGACTAGCGGGAATGCAGATACGCAGTATTTT. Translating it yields CSATGTSGNADTQYF.

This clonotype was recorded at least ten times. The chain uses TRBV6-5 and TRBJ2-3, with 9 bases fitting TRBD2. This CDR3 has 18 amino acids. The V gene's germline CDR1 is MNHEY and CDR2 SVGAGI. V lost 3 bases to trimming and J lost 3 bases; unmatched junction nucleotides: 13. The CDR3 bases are TGTGCCAGCAGTTATTCCATCGGGGCTAGCGGGGTTACAGATACGCAGTATTTT. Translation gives CASSYSIGASGVTDTQYF.